The 30 T cell receptor beta chains presented below share a single source sample, sequenced in a study of blood T cell repertoires in COVID-19. The protocol was immunoSEQ multiplex PCR, while the TCRdb copy is restricted to in-frame clones and leaves out a portion. The table has tens of thousands of clones, roughly 87% seen once. The sequenced sample consisted of peripheral blood. These receptors were collected from a human donor with active COVID-19. The donor label of this sample is uncertain.

The rearrangement joins TRBV27 to TRBJ1-4; no clear D gene. The V end was cut by 4 bases, the J end by 6 bases, with 15 bases between. The germline V gene has CDR1 MNHEY and CDR2 SMNVEV (reference sequence). The length of the CDR3 is 15 residues. The DNA for the CDR3 is TGTGCCAGCAGTTCTTACACCAGCCTAGATGAAAAACTGTTTTTT. As protein: CASSSYTSLDEKLFF.

The sample holds one count of this clone. The chain couples TRBV30 to TRBJ1-1; the D gene is possibly TRBD1 (6 bases). The CDR3 extends over 13 amino acids. The V end was cut by 6 bases, the J end by 0 bases, with 11 bases between. The germline gives CDR1 GTSNPN, CDR2 SVGIG (reference sequence). CDR3: CACSGQVNTEAFF. The CDR3 DNA is TGTGCCTGCTCGGGACAAGTGAACACTGAAGCTTTCTTT.

The chain couples TRBV7-3 to TRBJ2-3, with TRBD2 identical over 9 bases. CDR1 is SGHTA and CDR2 is FQGTGA in the germline V gene. The CDR3 has 16 residues. The trim removed 4 bases at V and 2 bases at J, leaving 7 bases unmatched. In DNA, the CDR3 is TGTGCCAGCAGCTCTCAGACTAGCGGAGCCACAGATACGCAGTATTTT. As protein: CASSSQTSGATDTQYF.

The rearrangement links TRBV5-1 to TRBJ2-7, with 7 bases identical to TRBD1. The CDR3 loop spans 14 amino acids. Germline trimming cut 4 bases from V and 5 bases from J; bases unmatched to any gene: 9. Germline V gene sequence: CDR1 SGHRS, CDR2 YFSETQ. The CDR3 DNA reads as TGCGCCAGCAGCATAGGGGGCGCCATCGACGAGCAGTACTTC. It specifies CASSIGGAIDEQYF. Using reference TRBV5-1 and TRBJ2-7 for the parts outside the CDR3, the full variable domain is KAGVTQTPRYLIKTRGQQVTLSCSPISGHRSVSWYQQTPGQGLQFLFEYFSETQRNKGNFPGRFSGRQFSNSRSEMNVSTLELGDSALYLCASSIGGAIDEQYFGPGTRLTVT.

The chain joins TRBV5-1 to TRBJ1-4, with D unresolved. The V gene lost 10 bases and the J gene lost 3 bases, with 25 bases spanning the gap. The germline V gene encodes CDR1 SGHRS and CDR2 YFSETQ. The CDR3 has 17 residues. The CDR3 nucleotides read TGCGCCCTACAGCAGCCCCCCCTACAGAAACCTAATGAAAAACTGTTTTTT. Residues: CALQQPPLQKPNEKLFF.

V gene TRBV5-1 combines with J gene TRBJ2-3; TRBD1 aligns across 8 bases. V gave up 0 bases and J gave up 3 bases; unmatched junction bases: 6. The germline gives CDR1 SGHRS, CDR2 YFSETQ. The CDR3 is 16 residues long. CDR3 DNA sequence: TGCGCCAGCAGCTTGGAAGGACAGGGTCATACAGATACGCAGTATTTT. Translation: CASSLEGQGHTDTQYF.

The chain has TRBV7-3 and TRBJ2-1; 10 bases line up with TRBD2. The germline CDR1 and CDR2 sequences are SGHTA and FQGTGA. J gave up 4 bases and V 5 bases, and 5 bases lay outside the gene matches. The CDR3 loop spans 15 amino acids. The CDR3 spells CASSPGLAPYNEQFF. Written as DNA, the CDR3 is TGTGCCAGCAGCCCGGGACTAGCGCCTTACAATGAGCAGTTCTTC.

This rearrangement joins TRBV9 to TRBJ2-2; D possibly corresponds to TRBD1 (6 bases). The CDR3 length is 15 residues. Germline V gives CDR1 SGDLS, CDR2 YYNGEE. Trimming shortened V by 3 bases and J by 3 bases, and 12 bases separated the two germline ends. The CDR3, as DNA: TGTGCCAGCAGCGACAGGGTTCGCGACACCGGGGAGCTGTTTTTT. Translated: CASSDRVRDTGELFF.

This chain joins TRBV7-2 and TRBJ2-4; 7 bases align to TRBD1. Germline CDR1 reads SGHTA; CDR2 reads FQGNSA. The J segment lost 8 bases and the V segment lost 2 bases, leaving 9 bases of the junction unmatched. The CDR3 contains 15 residues. The CDR3: CASSLLAGGPDIQYF. CDR3 sequence (DNA): TGTGCCAGCAGCTTACTCGCAGGGGGTCCCGACATTCAGTACTTC.

The chain carries TRBV6-5 and TRBJ2-1; tentatively, D is TRBD2 (6 bases). Germline V gives CDR1 MNHEY, CDR2 SVGAGI. The CDR3 covers 14 residues. Between the trimmed V and J ends, which lost 0 bases and 6 bases, there was a span of 9 bases. As DNA, the CDR3 is TGTGCCAGCAGTTACTCTAGCGGAGGCAATGAGCAGTTCTTC. Protein: CASSYSSGGNEQFF.

CDR3 amino acids: CASSIDRGRTAWIGEQFF. The CDR3 bases are TGTGCCAGTAGTATAGATCGGGGTCGCACCGCCTGGATTGGTGAGCAGTTCTTC. The chain uses TRBV19 and TRBJ2-1; D possibly corresponds to TRBD2 (5 bases). The CDR3 is 18 amino acids. CDR1 and CDR2 (germline): LNHDA, SQIVND (reference sequence). Trimming removed 0 bases at V and 9 bases at J, with 24 bases between.

The chain links TRBV6-4 to TRBJ2-2; tentative D call: TRBD2 (5 bases). This CDR3 region has 13 residues. Germline CDR1 reads MRHNA; CDR2 reads SNTAGT. Trimming cost V 2 bases and J 4 bases, with 5 bases left between them. The CDR3 loop reads CASSDGSTGELFF. The CDR3 region has the DNA TGTGCCAGCAGTGACGGGAGCACCGGGGAGCTGTTTTTT.

CDR3 coding DNA: TGTGCCAGCAGGGCCAGCACCATATATTTT. Encoded protein: CASRASTIYF. V and J are TRBV6-5 and TRBJ1-3; D gene unclear. The CDR3 runs 10 residues. V dropped 6 bases and J dropped 9 bases, with 6 bases sitting between them. Germline V gene sequence: CDR1 MNHEY, CDR2 SVGAGI.

This chain joins TRBV7-2 and TRBJ2-3, with a weak D call TRBD2 (6 bases). The CDR3 has 15 residues. The germline V gene has CDR1 SGHTA and CDR2 FQGNSA. V was cut by 1 base and J by 0 bases, with 8 bases left in between. The CDR3 region has the DNA TGTGCCAGCAGCTTAGGGCTAGCGAGCACAGATACGCAGTATTTT. Residues: CASSLGLASTDTQYF. The full variable domain, completed using reference TRBV7-2 and TRBJ2-3, is GAGVSQSPSNKVTEKGKDVELRCDPISGHTALYWYRQSLGQGLEFLIYFQGNSAPDKSGLPSDRFSAERTGGSVSTLTIQRTQQEDSAVYLCASSLGLASTDTQYFGPGTRLTVL.

J is TRBJ2-1 and V is TRBV19; 11 nucleotides agree with TRBD2. CDR3 size: 14 residues. The germline gives CDR1 LNHDA, CDR2 SQIVND (reference sequence). V lost 7 bases to trimming and J lost 4 bases; unmatched junction nucleotides: 3. CDR3 nucleotides: TGTGCCAGTACCATAGCGGGGGGGTACAATGAGCAGTTCTTC. This codes for CASTIAGGYNEQFF.

The chain is built from TRBV6-5 and TRBJ2-5; D is uncertain. V was clipped by 5 bases and J by 7 bases, with 17 bases between them. CDR1 and CDR2 (germline): MNHEY, SVGAGI. This CDR3 is built from 14 residues. Here the CDR3 reads CASSQSDRSGTQYF. CDR3 DNA sequence: TGTGCCAGCAGTCAATCCGACCGGTCAGGGACCCAGTACTTC.

This chain links TRBV5-6 with TRBJ2-1; 7 bases are shared with TRBD2. In germline, CDR1 is SGHDT, CDR2 YYEEEE. This CDR3 contains 14 residues. The J segment lost 8 bases and the V segment lost 4 bases, leaving 9 bases of the junction unmatched. The CDR3 DNA is TGTGCCAGCAGCCCCGGGACTACCTTCTATGAGCAGTTCTTC. It specifies CASSPGTTFYEQFF.

V is TRBV6-6 and J is TRBJ2-7; a weak D match, TRBD2 (6 bases). The germline V and J ends were trimmed by 8 bases and 12 bases, with 20 bases remaining between them. CDR3 length equals 12 residues. Germline V lookup: CDR1 MNHNY, CDR2 SVGAGI (reference sequence). DNA of the CDR3: TGTGCCAGCCATTCGCCGGGAGAGGGGCCGTACTTC. This translates into CASHSPGEGPYF.

The gene calls are TRBV7-6 and TRBJ2-1; 7 bases align to TRBD2. V shed 5 bases, J shed 0 bases, and the junction held 16 bases outside the gene matches. This CDR3 region has 19 residues. Germline CDR1 SGHVS, CDR2 FNYEAQ. The CDR3 sequence is CASSPPPEASGSSYNEQFF. In DNA form, the CDR3 reads TGTGCCAGCAGCCCCCCACCCGAGGCTAGCGGCAGCTCCTACAATGAGCAGTTCTTC.

The rearrangement links TRBV5-3 to TRBJ2-7, with 9 bases identical to TRBD2. TRBV5-3 is treated as an ORF (open reading frame) with a function not yet certain. V shed 1 base, J shed 4 bases, and the junction held 6 bases outside the gene matches. There are 15 residues in the CDR3. This chain's CDR3 is CARSLSQTSGYEQYF. DNA of the CDR3: TGTGCCAGAAGCTTGTCCCAGACTAGCGGTTACGAGCAGTACTTC.

The rearrangement links TRBV27 to TRBJ1-6, with 7 bases matching TRBD1. The CDR3 is 15 residues long. Germline assignment: CDR1 MNHEY and CDR2 SMNVEV (reference sequence). The ends lost 6 bases at V and 5 bases at J; junction bases unmatched: 7. CDR3 nucleotide sequence: TGTGCCAGCAGGTACTTCGGGACAGATAATTCACCCCTCCACTTT. The encoded protein is CASRYFGTDNSPLHF.

The chain combines TRBV7-3 with TRBJ2-1, with D perhaps TRBD2 (6 bases). V lost 5 bases to trimming and J lost 2 bases, with 16 bases between them. This CDR3 is built from 16 residues. Per germline, CDR1 SGHTA and CDR2 FQGTGA. CDR3 sequence (DNA): TGTGCCAGCAGCAGGTTAGCGGAGTCTACCTACAATGAGCAGTTCTTC. Its protein is CASSRLAESTYNEQFF.

The V gene is TRBV24-1, the J gene TRBJ2-3; TRBD2 matches 7 bases. V shed 4 bases and J 0 bases; nucleotides not matched to a gene: 9. CDR3 length: 17 residues. Germline V gene sequence: CDR1 KGHDR, CDR2 SFDVKD. The CDR3 nucleotides read TGTGCCACCAGTGACTCCCCTCTAGCGGCCAGCACAGATACGCAGTATTTT. Protein sequence: CATSDSPLAASTDTQYF.

The chain links TRBV12-3 or TRBV12-4 to TRBJ1-6; D unresolved. The CDR3 runs to 12 residues. The V and J ends lost 5 bases and 10 bases respectively, with 9 bases between them. The CDR3 DNA is TGTGCCAGCAGTATCGCTAGATCACCCCTCCACTTT. The encoded protein is CASSIARSPLHF.

The rearrangement joins TRBV9 to TRBJ2-7; D gene unclear. The germline V gene has CDR1 SGDLS and CDR2 YYNGEE. The CDR3 has 14 amino acids. Trimming left V 0 bases short and J 2 bases short, with 9 bases between. The DNA of the CDR3 is TGTGCCAGCAGCGTAGACAGTCAGACCTACGAGCAGTACTTC. It specifies CASSVDSQTYEQYF.

This clone was detected only once. The rearrangement uses TRBV7-3 and TRBJ1-1; TRBD1 agrees at 10 bases. This CDR3 contains 16 residues. The germline V gene has CDR1 SGHTA and CDR2 FQGTGA. The V gene end was trimmed by 3 bases and the J gene end by 10 bases; junction bases not matched to a gene: 14. The CDR3 loop reads CASSLGARGQGQGAFF. The CDR3 bases are TGTGCCAGCAGCTTGGGCGCTAGGGGACAGGGGCAAGGAGCTTTCTTT.

V gene TRBV5-6 combines with J gene TRBJ1-5; D uncertain. V was trimmed by 2 bases and J by 8 bases, leaving 11 bases between them. CDR1 and CDR2 from the germline V gene are SGHDT and YYEEEE. The CDR3 is 13 amino acids. CDR3 region: CASSFTGREPQHF. The CDR3 DNA reads as TGTGCCAGCAGCTTTACGGGTCGCGAGCCCCAGCATTTT.

V usage is TRBV2 and J usage is TRBJ2-7; 15 nucleotides match TRBD2. There are 17 residues in the CDR3. The V segment lost 4 bases and the J segment 4 bases; nucleotides outside the gene matches: 8. Germline V lookup: CDR1 SNHLY, CDR2 FYNNEI. For the CDR3, the DNA is TGTGCCAGCAGTGCTAGGACTAGCGGGAGGGCCGTATACGAGCAGTACTTC. It yields the protein CASSARTSGRAVYEQYF. The full variable domain, rest sourced from reference TRBV2 and TRBJ2-7, is EPEVTQTPSHQVTQMGQEVILRCVPISNHLYFYWYRQILGQKVEFLVSFYNNEISEKSEIFDDQFSVERPDGSNFTLKIRSTKLEDSAMYFCASSARTSGRAVYEQYFGPGTRLTVT.

This clone showed up just once. V gene TRBV28 combines with J gene TRBJ1-2; possible D gene TRBD1, 5 bases. Germline V CDR1 and CDR2: MDHEN, SYDVKM. The V end was cut by 0 bases, the J end by 6 bases, with 8 bases between. The CDR3 loop spans 13 amino acids. The CDR3: CASSLWGEDGYTF. The CDR3 nucleotides read TGTGCCAGCAGTTTATGGGGGGAGGATGGCTACACCTTC.

This clone was counted between two and nine times. The chain links TRBV19 to TRBJ2-1, with 7 bases identical to TRBD2. J gave up 5 bases and V 4 bases, and 11 bases lay outside the gene matches. Germline lookup yields CDR1 LNHDA and CDR2 SQIVND (reference sequence). This CDR3 region has 16 residues. CDR3 DNA sequence: TGTGCCAGTAGTACCCGGGGAGGGCCCTTCAACAATGAGCAGTTCTTC. Its translation is CASSTRGGPFNNEQFF.